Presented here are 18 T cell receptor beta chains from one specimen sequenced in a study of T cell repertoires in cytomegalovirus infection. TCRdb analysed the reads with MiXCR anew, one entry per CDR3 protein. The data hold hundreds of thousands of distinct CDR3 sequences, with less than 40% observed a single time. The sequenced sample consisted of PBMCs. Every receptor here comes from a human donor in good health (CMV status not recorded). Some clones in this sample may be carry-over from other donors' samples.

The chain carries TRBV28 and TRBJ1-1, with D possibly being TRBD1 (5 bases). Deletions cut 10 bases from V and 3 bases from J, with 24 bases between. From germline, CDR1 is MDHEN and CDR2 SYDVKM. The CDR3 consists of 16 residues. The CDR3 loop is CATTVGAPLRDTEAFF. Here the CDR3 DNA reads TGTGCCACCACAGTTGGGGCCCCCCTGCGGGACACTGAAGCTTTCTTT.

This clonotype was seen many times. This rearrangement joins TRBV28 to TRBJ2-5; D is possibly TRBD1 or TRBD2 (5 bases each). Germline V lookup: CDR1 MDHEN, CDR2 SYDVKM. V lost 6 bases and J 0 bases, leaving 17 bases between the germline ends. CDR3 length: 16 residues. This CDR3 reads CASSAMGPGDQETQYF. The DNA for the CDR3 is TGTGCCAGCAGCGCTATGGGACCTGGGGACCAAGAGACCCAGTACTTC.

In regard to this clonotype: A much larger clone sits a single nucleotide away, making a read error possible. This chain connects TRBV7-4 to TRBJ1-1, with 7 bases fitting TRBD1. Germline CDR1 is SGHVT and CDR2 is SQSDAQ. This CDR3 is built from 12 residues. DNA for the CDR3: TGTGCCCGCAGCGGGGACAGAACTGAAGCTTTCTTT. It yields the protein CARSGDRTEAFF.

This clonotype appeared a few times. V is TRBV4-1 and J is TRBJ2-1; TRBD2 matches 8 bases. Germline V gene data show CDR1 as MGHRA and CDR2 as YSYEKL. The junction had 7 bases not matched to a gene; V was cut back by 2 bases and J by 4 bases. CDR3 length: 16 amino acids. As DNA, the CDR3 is TGCGCCAGCAGCCAATTATTAGCGGGGTATTACAATGAGCAGTTCTTC. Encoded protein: CASSQLLAGYYNEQFF.

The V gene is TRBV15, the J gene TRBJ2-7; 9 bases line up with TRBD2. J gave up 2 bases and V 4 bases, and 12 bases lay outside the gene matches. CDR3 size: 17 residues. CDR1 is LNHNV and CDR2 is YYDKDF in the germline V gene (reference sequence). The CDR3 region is CATSNSGGLAGTYEQYF. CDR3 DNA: TGTGCCACCAGCAACTCCGGGGGCCTAGCGGGAACCTACGAGCAGTACTTC.

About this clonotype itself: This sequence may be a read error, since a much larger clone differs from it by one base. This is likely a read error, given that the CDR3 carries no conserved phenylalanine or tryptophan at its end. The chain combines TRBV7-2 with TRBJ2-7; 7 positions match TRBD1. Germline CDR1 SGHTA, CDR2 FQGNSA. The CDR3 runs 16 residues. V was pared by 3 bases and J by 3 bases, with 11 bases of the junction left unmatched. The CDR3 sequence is CASSFRRDSTVYEQYL. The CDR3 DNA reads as TGTGCCAGCAGCTTCAGAAGGGACAGCACCGTCTACGAGCAGTACTTA.

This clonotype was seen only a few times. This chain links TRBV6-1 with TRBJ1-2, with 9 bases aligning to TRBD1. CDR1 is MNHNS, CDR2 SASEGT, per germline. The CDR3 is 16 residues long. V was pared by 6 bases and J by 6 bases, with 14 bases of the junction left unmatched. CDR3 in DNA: TGTGCCAGCAGCCTTTTTTCCCGGGACAGGGAAAATGGCTACACCTTC. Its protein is CASSLFSRDRENGYTF.

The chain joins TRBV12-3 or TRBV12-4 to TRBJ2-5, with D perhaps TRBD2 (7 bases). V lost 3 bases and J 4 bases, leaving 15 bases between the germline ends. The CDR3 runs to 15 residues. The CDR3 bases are TGTGCCAGCAGTTTGATGGGCGGGGGCGCAGAGACCCAGTACTTC. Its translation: CASSLMGGGAETQYF.

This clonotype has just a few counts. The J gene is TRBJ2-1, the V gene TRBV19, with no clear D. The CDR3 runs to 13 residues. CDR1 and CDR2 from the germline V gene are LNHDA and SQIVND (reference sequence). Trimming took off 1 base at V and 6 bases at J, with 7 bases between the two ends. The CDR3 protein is CASSIGPTNEQFF. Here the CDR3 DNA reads TGTGCCAGTAGTATAGGACCTACCAATGAGCAGTTCTTC.

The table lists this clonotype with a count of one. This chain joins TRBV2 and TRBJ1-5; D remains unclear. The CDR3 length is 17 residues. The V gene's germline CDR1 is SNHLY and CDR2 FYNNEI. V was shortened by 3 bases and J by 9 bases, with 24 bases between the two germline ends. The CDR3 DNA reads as TGTGCCAGCAGTGATACATTTACAACAGTGGGAAGTCGGCCCCAGCATTTT. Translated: CASSDTFTTVGSRPQHF.

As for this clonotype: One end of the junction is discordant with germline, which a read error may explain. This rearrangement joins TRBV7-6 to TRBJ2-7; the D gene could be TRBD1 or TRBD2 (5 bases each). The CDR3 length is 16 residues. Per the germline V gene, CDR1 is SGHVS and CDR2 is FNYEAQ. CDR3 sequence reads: CASSLAEGTNSYEQYF. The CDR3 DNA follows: TGTGCTAGCAGCTTAGCCGAAGGGACGAACTCCTACGAGCAGTACTTC.

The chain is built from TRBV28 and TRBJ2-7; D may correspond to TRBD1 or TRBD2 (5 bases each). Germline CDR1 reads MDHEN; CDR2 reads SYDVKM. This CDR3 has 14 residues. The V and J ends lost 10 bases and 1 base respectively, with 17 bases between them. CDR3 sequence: CATGDGHSSYEQYF. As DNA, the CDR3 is TGTGCCACTGGGGACGGCCACTCATCCTACGAGCAGTACTTC.

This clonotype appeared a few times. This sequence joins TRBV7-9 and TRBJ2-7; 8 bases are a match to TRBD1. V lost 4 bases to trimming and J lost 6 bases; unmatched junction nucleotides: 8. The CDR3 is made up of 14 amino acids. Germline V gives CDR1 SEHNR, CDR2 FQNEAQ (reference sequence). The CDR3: CASSSWTGLSEQYF. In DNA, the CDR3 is TGTGCCAGCAGCTCCTGGACAGGGCTGAGCGAGCAGTACTTC.

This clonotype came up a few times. The CDR3 region has the DNA TGTGCCAGCTCACCACGGGACAGGGTTTCCTACGAGCAGTACTTC. This sequence encodes CASSPRDRVSYEQYF. V and J are TRBV18 and TRBJ2-7, with TRBD1 matching over 9 bases. Unmatched junction bases numbered 2, after V lost 1 base and J lost 1 base. This CDR3 comprises 15 residues. Germline V CDR1 and CDR2: KGHSH, LQKENI.

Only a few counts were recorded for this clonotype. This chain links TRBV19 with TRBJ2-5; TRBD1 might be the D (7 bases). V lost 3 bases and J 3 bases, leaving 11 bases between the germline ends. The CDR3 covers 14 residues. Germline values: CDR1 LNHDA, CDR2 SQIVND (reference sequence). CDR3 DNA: TGTGCCAGTAGTATTACAGGGGAGGAAGAGACCCAGTACTTC. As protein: CASSITGEEETQYF.

The CDR3 nucleotides read TGCAGTGCCACGGGGACAGGGTTCCCTGAAGCTTTCTTT. Protein product: CSATGTGFPEAFF. The chain links TRBV20-1 to TRBJ1-1; TRBD1 agrees at 9 bases. CDR3 size: 13 residues. V lost 6 bases, J lost 6 bases, and 8 bases stayed unmatched. From germline, CDR1 is DFQATT and CDR2 SNEGSKA (reference sequence).

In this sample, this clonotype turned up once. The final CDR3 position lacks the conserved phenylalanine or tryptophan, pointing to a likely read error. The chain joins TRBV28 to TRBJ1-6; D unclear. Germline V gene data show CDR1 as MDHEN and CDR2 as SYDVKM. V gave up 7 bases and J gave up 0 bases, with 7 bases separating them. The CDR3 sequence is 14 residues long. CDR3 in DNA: TGTGCCAGCAAGAAGGACTCCTATAATTCACCCCTCCACTTG. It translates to CASKKDSYNSPLHL.

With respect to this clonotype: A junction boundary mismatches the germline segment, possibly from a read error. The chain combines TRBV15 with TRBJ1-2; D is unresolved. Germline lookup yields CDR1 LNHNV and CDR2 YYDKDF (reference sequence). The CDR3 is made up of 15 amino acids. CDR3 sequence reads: CATSRERRRIKGYNF. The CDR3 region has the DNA TGTGCCACCAGCAGAGAGAGACGCCGGATTAAAGGCTACAACTTC.